Shown below are 11 T cell receptor beta chains from a single sample sequenced in a study of Ad26.COV2.S vaccination and SARS-CoV-2 variants. Stated treatment: roughly 19 received Ad26.COV2.S at low or high dose, single or two shots; roughly 5 received placebo; per-sample allocation not given. On day 63 after the first injection, vaccine and placebo recipients gave samples. Assay: immunoSEQ multiplex PCR; the TCRdb copy retains only in-frame clones and omits some. The sample lists hundreds of thousands of clones, under 90% occurring once. The input for sequencing was peripheral blood, taken in a trial of Ad26.COV2.S vaccine versus placebo. The receptors were gathered from a person aged 18 to 59 who received the Ad26.COV2.S COVID-19 vaccine or a placebo.

The gene calls are TRBV2 and TRBJ1-2; D might be TRBD1 (5 bases). The length of the CDR3 is 14 residues. CDR1 is SNHLY and CDR2 is FYNNEI in the germline V gene. V dropped 7 bases and J dropped 8 bases, with 20 bases sitting between them. CDR3 nucleotides: TGTGCCAGCACCCTGGAGGGACTTGGGGGGGGCTACACCTTC. Translation: CASTLEGLGGGYTF.

This chain links TRBV2 with TRBJ2-1; 8 nucleotides match TRBD1. J lost 10 bases, V lost 6 bases, and 5 bases had no gene match. The CDR3 spans 12 residues. CDR1 is SNHLY and CDR2 is FYNNEI in the germline V gene. Here the CDR3 reads CASSDRGREQFF. The CDR3 nucleotides read TGTGCCAGCAGCGACAGGGGACGCGAGCAGTTCTTC.

This chain connects TRBV11-3 to TRBJ2-1; tentatively, D is TRBD1 or TRBD2 (5 bases each). Germline CDR1 and CDR2: SGHNT and YENEEA. The CDR3 is 13 amino acids. Trimming removed 3 bases from V and 6 bases from J, with 9 bases in between. Here the CDR3 reads CASSLGPINEQFF. The CDR3 DNA reads TGTGCCAGCAGCTTGGGACCGATCAATGAGCAGTTCTTC. The full variable domain, completed using reference TRBV11-3 and TRBJ2-1, is EAGVVQSPRYKIIEKKQPVAFWCNPISGHNTLYWYLQNLGQGPELLIRYENEEAVDDSQLPKDRFSAERLKGVDSTLKIQPAELGDSAVYLCASSLGPINEQFFGPGTRLTVL.

This clone was detected once. The chain is built from TRBV5-6 and TRBJ1-1, with 10 positions matching TRBD1. Per the germline V gene, CDR1 is SGHDT and CDR2 is YYEEEE. The CDR3 contains 17 residues. V was pared by 0 bases and J by 0 bases, with 5 bases of the junction left unmatched. The CDR3 bases are TGTGCCAGCAGCTTGGTGGACAGGGGGTACTTGAACACTGAAGCTTTCTTT. Encoded protein: CASSLVDRGYLNTEAFF.

This chain connects TRBV28 to TRBJ1-6; no clear D. Germline CDR1 and CDR2: MDHEN and SYDVKM. The CDR3 loop spans 14 amino acids. V shed 3 bases and J shed 7 bases, with 10 bases lying between them. CDR3 sequence (DNA): TGTGCCAGCAGTTTGGCCCGGGCCAATTCACCCCTCCACTTT. Translated, it gives CASSLARANSPLHF. The full variable domain, with the rest looked up from reference TRBV28 and TRBJ1-6, is DVKVTQSSRYLVKRTGEKVFLECVQDMDHENMFWYRQDPGLGLRLIYFSYDVKMKEKGDIPEGYSVSREKKERFSLILESASTNQTSMYLCASSLARANSPLHFGNGTRLTVT.

There are a few counts of this clone. The V and J genes are TRBV6-2 or TRBV6-3 and TRBJ2-7, with D uncertain. CDR3 size: 14 residues. From germline, CDR1 is MNHEY and CDR2 SVGEGT. The V and J ends lost 2 bases and 2 bases respectively, with 10 bases between them. The CDR3 DNA is TGTGCCAGCAGTTACCGGGCAGGCCCCTACGAGCAGTACTTC. It specifies CASSYRAGPYEQYF.

This clone was seen a handful of times. The chain links TRBV3-1 (or the pseudogene TRBV3-2) to TRBJ2-7; the D is unclear. The V end was cut by 3 bases, the J end by 3 bases, with 3 bases between. Germline V gives CDR1 LGHDT, CDR2 YNNKEL (reference sequence). This CDR3 is 11 amino acids long. CDR3 DNA: TGTGCCAGCAGCCAGCACTACGAGCAGTACTTC. This gives the protein CASSQHYEQYF.

There are a few counts of this clone. The V call is TRBV21-1, the J call TRBJ1-6; no check of the table's D call, TRBD1, against the DNA was made. TRBV21-1 is shown as a pseudogene. CDR3 length: 18 residues. This chain's CDR3 is CASSGQEFFSSYNSPLHF. CDR3 nucleotides: TGTGCCAGCAGCGGACAGGAGTTCTTTAGCTCCTATAATTCACCCCTCCACTTT.

The chain couples TRBV5-4 to TRBJ2-5; D is ambiguous. The CDR3 loop spans 11 amino acids. Germline V gene sequence: CDR1 SGHNT, CDR2 YYREEE (reference sequence). V lost 2 bases and J 1 base, leaving 0 bases between the germline ends. CDR3 bases: TGTGCCAGCAGCTTCCAAGAGACCCAGTACTTC. Translation gives CASSFQETQYF.

V gene TRBV15 combines with J gene TRBJ1-2; 10 bases line up with TRBD1. Germline V lookup: CDR1 LNHNV, CDR2 YYDKDF (reference sequence). This CDR3 spans 14 amino acids. V dropped 5 bases and J dropped 4; count of bases not matched to a gene: 4. For the CDR3, the DNA is TGTGCCACCAGCGCCGGGACAGGGGCCTATGGCTACACCTTC. Protein sequence: CATSAGTGAYGYTF.

This chain joins TRBV28 and TRBJ1-1; weak D call: TRBD1 (5 bases). The germline CDR1 and CDR2 sequences are MDHEN and SYDVKM. The germline V and J ends were trimmed by 5 bases and 0 bases, with 13 bases remaining between them. CDR3 length: 15 amino acids. CDR3 residues: CASSPSGTVNTEAFF. Written as DNA, the CDR3 is TGTGCCAGCAGTCCGTCGGGGACGGTGAACACTGAAGCTTTCTTT.